A selection of T cell receptor beta chains follows, all from one sample in a study of blood T cell repertoires in COVID-19. Profiled with immunoSEQ multiplex PCR; TCRdb holds only in-frame clones, not every one. The sample has over 200,000 clones; about nine tenths are singletons. Sequencing was carried out using peripheral blood. Receptors were obtained from a man aged 50-59 years with COVID-19, enrolled during active disease. Both conserved end residues are part of each CDR3. Fields, in order: clone size, V gene, D gene, J gene, CDR3 protein, CDR3 DNA. The D gene is left open where the match is weak. Part of the rows lack a size; the others show once, few, many or a class for expanded clones.

>.|TRBV7-3|.|TRBJ1-5
CASSLHRDTPSNQPQHF
TGTGCCAGCAGCTTACACCGGGACACCCCTAGCAATCAGCCCCAGCATTTT
>.|TRBV30|.|TRBJ1-5
CAWTKRQGNQPQHF
TGTGCCTGGACGAAGCGACAGGGCAATCAGCCCCAGCATTTT
>.|TRBV7-2|TRBD2|TRBJ2-1
CASSLVGGANNEQFF
TGTGCCAGCAGCTTAGTCGGGGGGGCTAACAATGAGCAGTTCTTC
>.|TRBV2|TRBD1|TRBJ1-6
CASGTASNSPLHF
TGTGCCAGTGGGACAGCGAGTAATTCACCCCTCCACTTT
>.|TRBV16|.|TRBJ1-1
CASSPSTNTEAFF
TGTGCCAGCAGCCCTTCTACCAACACTGAAGCTTTCTTT
>.|TRBV7-9|TRBD1|TRBJ1-1
CASSPAEGAGTEAFF
TGTGCCAGCAGCCCCGCTGAGGGGGCGGGCACTGAAGCTTTCTTT
>.|TRBV2|TRBD1|TRBJ1-4
CASRRQGGEKLFF
TGTGCCAGCAGAAGACAGGGTGGTGAAAAACTGTTTTTT
>.|TRBV3-1/TRBV3-2|.|TRBJ1-5
CASSQVGINQPQHF
TGTGCCAGCAGCCAAGTGGGCATAAATCAGCCCCAGCATTTT
>.|TRBV7-9|TRBD1|TRBJ1-4
CASSLLEGASEKLFF
TGTGCCAGCAGCTTATTAGAGGGGGCTAGTGAAAAACTGTTTTTT
>.|TRBV12-3/TRBV12-4|.|TRBJ2-7
CASSPGVYEQYF
TGTGCCAGCAGCCCCGGGGTCTACGAGCAGTACTTC
>.|TRBV20-1|.|TRBJ2-5
CSASSLQRDQETQYF
TGCAGTGCTAGTTCCCTACAGCGGGACCAAGAGACCCAGTACTTC
>.|TRBV7-3|.|TRBJ1-5
CASSLIGCGGQPQHF
TGTGCCAGCAGCTTAATTGGTTGTGGGGGCCAGCCCCAGCATTTT
>.|TRBV4-3|TRBD2|TRBJ2-3
CASSGQAGGRTDTQYF
TGCGCCAGCAGCGGACAAGCGGGGGGCCGCACAGATACGCAGTATTTT
>.|TRBV7-6|TRBD1|TRBJ1-1
CASSLAPPGQRGLITEAFF
TGTGCCAGCAGCTTAGCTCCGCCGGGACAGAGGGGCCTTATCACTGAAGCTTTCTTT
>once|TRBV6-5|TRBD2|TRBJ2-3
CASSLLAGGPDTQYF
TGTGCCAGCAGTTTACTAGCGGGGGGGCCCGATACGCAGTATTTT
>.|TRBV27|TRBD2|TRBJ2-1
CASRLTSRNNEQFF
TGTGCCAGCAGACTGACTAGCAGAAACAATGAGCAGTTCTTC
>once|TRBV7-9|.|TRBJ2-7
CASSSSRSSYEQYF
TGTGCCAGCAGCTCGTCAAGGAGCTCCTACGAGCAGTACTTC
>few|TRBV2|TRBD2|TRBJ2-1
CASSDLAGGYEQFF
TGTGCCAGCAGTGATCTAGCGGGGGGGTATGAGCAGTTCTTC
>.|TRBV5-1|TRBD1|TRBJ2-7
CASSSRDREREQYF
TGCGCCAGCAGCTCCCGGGACAGGGAGAGAGAGCAGTACTTC
>few|TRBV28|TRBD2|TRBJ2-4
CAPPVARGDGNIQYF
TGTGCCCCCCCGGTTGCGCGGGGGGACGGAAACATTCAGTACTTC
>once|TRBV5-1|TRBD2|TRBJ2-5
CASSLAGVQETQYF
TGCGCCAGCAGCTTAGCGGGGGTCCAAGAGACCCAGTACTTC
>.|TRBV11-2|.|TRBJ2-7
CASSLKRISSYEQYF
TGTGCCAGCAGCTTAAAGCGGATAAGCTCCTACGAGCAGTACTTC
>.|TRBV6-5|TRBD1|TRBJ1-2
CASITGGAGGYTF
TGTGCCAGCATCACAGGGGGCGCGGGGGGCTACACCTTC
>.|TRBV7-6|TRBD1|TRBJ1-3
CASSNGQAPGNTIYF
TGTGCCAGCAGCAACGGACAGGCTCCTGGAAACACCATATATTTT
>.|TRBV18|TRBD1|TRBJ1-2
CASSPPGTGAGYTF
TGTGCCAGCTCACCACCCGGGACAGGGGCTGGCTACACCTTC
>.|TRBV6-6|.|TRBJ2-7
CASSPAGWARYEQYF
TGTGCCAGCAGCCCTGCCGGCTGGGCTCGCTACGAGCAGTACTTC
>.|TRBV7-9|.|TRBJ2-7
CASSGGGGSYEQYF
TGTGCCAGCAGCGGAGGGGGCGGTTCCTACGAGCAGTACTTC
>.|TRBV5-4|.|TRBJ1-2
CASSLAKGSNYGYTF
TGTGCCAGCAGCTTGGCGAAGGGGTCGAACTATGGCTACACCTTC
>.|TRBV9|.|TRBJ1-6
CASSRGGGGRNSPLHF
TGTGCCAGCAGCCGCGGAGGGGGGGGAAGGAATTCACCCCTCCACTTT
>.|TRBV6-5|.|TRBJ1-5
CASSYSGREQPQHF
TGTGCCAGCAGTTACTCGGGCAGGGAACAGCCCCAGCATTTT
>.|TRBV7-6|.|TRBJ2-7
CASSLGQSSYEQYF
TGTGCCAGCAGCCTCGGACAGAGCTCCTACGAGCAGTACTTC
>once|TRBV7-3|.|TRBJ2-3
CASSLGTSTDTQYF
TGTGCCAGCAGCTTAGGGACTAGCACAGATACGCAGTATTTT
>.|TRBV2|TRBD1|TRBJ1-2
CASRAGGSGYTF
TGTGCCAGCAGGGCAGGGGGCTCTGGCTACACCTTC
>.|TRBV9|.|TRBJ1-1
CASSVALGTEAFF
TGTGCCAGCAGCGTAGCGCTTGGGACAGAAGCTTTCTTT
>.|TRBV7-2|.|TRBJ2-2
CASSSNVPSVTGELFF
TGTGCCAGCAGCTCGAATGTACCTAGCGTCACCGGGGAGCTGTTTTTT
>.|TRBV14|.|TRBJ1-2
CASSRSNYGYTF
TGTGCCAGCAGCCGGAGTAACTATGGCTACACCTTC
>.|TRBV19|.|TRBJ2-3
CASSAKQGSRADTQYF
TGTGCCAGTAGTGCGAAACAGGGATCCAGGGCAGATACGCAGTATTTT
>few|TRBV5-4|TRBD1|TRBJ2-7
CASSLAGQGALEQYF
TGTGCCAGCAGCTTGGCCGGACAGGGGGCGCTTGAGCAGTACTTC
>.|TRBV19|.|TRBJ2-2
CASSHSSANTGELFF
TGTGCCAGTAGTCACTCTAGCGCGAACACCGGGGAGCTGTTTTTT
>.|TRBV7-9|TRBD2|TRBJ2-3
CASSLGLAGSGDTQYF
TGTGCCAGCAGCTTGGGACTAGCGGGTAGCGGGGATACGCAGTATTTT
>.|TRBV18|TRBD1|TRBJ1-1
CASSPGQGRNTEAFF
TGTGCCAGCTCACCGGGACAGGGACGGAACACTGAAGCTTTCTTT
>.|TRBV6-5|.|TRBJ1-2
CASSYSIGRGDHGYTF
TGTGCCAGCAGTTACTCGATCGGCAGGGGTGATCATGGCTACACCTTC
>.|TRBV6-1|.|TRBJ2-4
CASSEFSLATKNIQYF
TGTGCCAGCAGTGAATTTAGTCTAGCGACAAAAAACATTCAGTACTTC
>once|TRBV30|TRBD1|TRBJ1-5
CAWSLGTGEQPQHF
TGTGCCTGGAGTTTAGGGACAGGTGAACAGCCCCAGCATTTT
>.|TRBV27|TRBD1|TRBJ1-2
CASRTGAAGYTF
TGTGCCAGCCGGACAGGGGCAGCTGGCTACACCTTC
>.|TRBV3-1/TRBV3-2|.|TRBJ2-2
CASRRGSYTGELFF
TGTGCCAGTCGCCGGGGGTCTTACACCGGGGAGCTGTTTTTT
>.|TRBV10-2|.|TRBJ1-2
CASSGADFNGYTF
TGCGCCAGCAGTGGGGCAGATTTCAATGGCTACACCTTC
>.|TRBV7-8|.|TRBJ2-1
CASSLGLAFEQFF
TGTGCCAGCAGCTTAGGTTTGGCATTTGAGCAGTTCTTC